The 5 T cell receptor beta chains below all came from one sample that was sequenced in a study of cytomegalovirus exposure and HLA in healthy donors. The PCR was carried out with 60 Vbeta primers and 13 Jbeta primers. Repertoires were generated with immunoSEQ multiplex PCR, while TCRdb's copy carries only in-frame clones and drops some. The table for this sample gives about 87,000 clones. The sequenced sample was PBMCs. These TCRs come from a man aged 50-59 years in good health and CMV-seropositive.

The CDR3 region has the DNA TGTGCCAGCTCACCAACCGCCCTAGCGCGAGATACGCAGTATTTT. This codes for CASSPTALARDTQYF. V is TRBV18 and J is TRBJ2-3; tentatively, D is TRBD2 (6 bases). The CDR3 sequence is 15 residues long. Germline V gene sequence: CDR1 KGHSH, CDR2 LQKENI. The ends were cut back, 2 bases at V and 5 bases at J, with 14 bases in the middle.

Written as DNA, the CDR3 is TGTGCCAGCAGCTTTACAGGGGAGAGCTCCTACGAGCAGTACTTC. This gives the protein CASSFTGESSYEQYF. This chain uses TRBV7-2 with TRBJ2-7, with 7 positions matching TRBD1. This CDR3 is built from 15 residues. The ends lost 3 bases at V and 0 bases at J; junction bases unmatched: 5. Per germline, CDR1 SGHTA and CDR2 FQGNSA.

The V gene is TRBV27, the J gene TRBJ1-6; the D is unclear. The CDR3 runs to 13 residues. Germline lookup yields CDR1 MNHEY and CDR2 SMNVEV (reference sequence). V lost 6 bases, J lost 9 bases, and 12 bases lay in between. The CDR3 DNA follows: TGTGCCAGCAGCGAGAGGCCCCGTTCACCCCTCCACTTT. Its protein is CASSERPRSPLHF.

This rearrangement joins TRBV10-3 to TRBJ2-7; D remains ambiguous. V lost 1 base and J 3 bases, leaving 13 bases between the germline ends. The CDR3 totals 15 residues. CDR1 is ENHRY and CDR2 is SYGVKD in the germline V gene. The DNA of the CDR3 is TGTGCCATCAGTGAGTATCGGGTGGAAGTCTACGAGCAGTACTTC. Protein product: CAISEYRVEVYEQYF.

The chain employs TRBV20-1 and TRBJ2-1, with 8 bases identical to TRBD2. Germline V gene data show CDR1 as DFQATT and CDR2 as SNEGSKA (reference sequence). This CDR3 is built from 11 residues. CDR3 region: CSGREFNEQFF. The CDR3 coding sequence is TGCAGCGGGAGGGAGTTCAATGAGCAGTTCTTC.